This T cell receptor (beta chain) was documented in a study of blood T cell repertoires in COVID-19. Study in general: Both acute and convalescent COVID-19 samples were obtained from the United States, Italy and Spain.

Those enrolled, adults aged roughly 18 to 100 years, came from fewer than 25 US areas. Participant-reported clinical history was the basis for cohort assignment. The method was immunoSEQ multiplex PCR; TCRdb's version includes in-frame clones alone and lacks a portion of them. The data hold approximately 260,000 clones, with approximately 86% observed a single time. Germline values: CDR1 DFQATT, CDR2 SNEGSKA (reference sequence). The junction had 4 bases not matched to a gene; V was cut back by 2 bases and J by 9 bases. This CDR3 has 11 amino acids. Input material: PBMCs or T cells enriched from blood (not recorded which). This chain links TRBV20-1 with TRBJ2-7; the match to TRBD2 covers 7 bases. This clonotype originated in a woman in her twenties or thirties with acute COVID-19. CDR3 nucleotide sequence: TGCAGTGCTAGACAACTAGCGTGGCAGTACTTC. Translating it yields CSARQLAWQYF.